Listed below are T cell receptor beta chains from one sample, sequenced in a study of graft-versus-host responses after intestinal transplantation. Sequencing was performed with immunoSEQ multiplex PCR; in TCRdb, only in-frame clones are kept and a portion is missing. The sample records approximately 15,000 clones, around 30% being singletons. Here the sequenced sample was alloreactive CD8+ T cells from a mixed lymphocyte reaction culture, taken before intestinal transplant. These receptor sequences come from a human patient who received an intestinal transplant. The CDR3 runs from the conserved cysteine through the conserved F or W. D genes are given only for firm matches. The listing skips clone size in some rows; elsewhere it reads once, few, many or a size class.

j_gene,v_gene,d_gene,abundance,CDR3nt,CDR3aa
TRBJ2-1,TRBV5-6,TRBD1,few,TGTGCCAGCAGCCGACAGGGGGCGCGGGGATTCCGCAATGAGCAGTTCTTC,CASSRQGARGFRNEQFF
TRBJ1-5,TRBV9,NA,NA,TGTGCCAGCAGCGTACTCCAGGGGCAAAGGGGATATAGCAATCAGCCCCAGCATTTT,CASSVLQGQRGYSNQPQHF
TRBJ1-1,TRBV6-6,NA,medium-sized,TGTGCCAGCAGTTTCTTCCCGGACGAGGGGAACACTGAAGCTTTCTTT,CASSFFPDEGNTEAFF
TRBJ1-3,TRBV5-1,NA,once,TGCGCCAGCAGCTTGGACAGGGATATCTCTGGAAACACCATATATTTT,CASSLDRDISGNTIYF
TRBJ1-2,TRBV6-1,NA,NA,TGTGCCAGCAGTTATGGCGAGTCGGACTATGGCTACACCTTC,CASSYGESDYGYTF
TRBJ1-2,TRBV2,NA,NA,TGTGCCAGCAGTCTGACATTCACAGGGCCCAAGATTGGCTACACCTTC,CASSLTFTGPKIGYTF
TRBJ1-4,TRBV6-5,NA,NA,TGTGCCAGCAGTTACTCGATAGGGAGAGGAGTTGAAAAACTGTTTTTT,CASSYSIGRGVEKLFF
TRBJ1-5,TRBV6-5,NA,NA,TGTGCCAGCAGCCTTGGATTGTGGCAGCCCCAGCATTTT,CASSLGLWQPQHF
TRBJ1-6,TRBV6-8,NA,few,TGTGCCAGCAGTTACGTAAATTCACCCCTCCACTTT,CASSYVNSPLHF
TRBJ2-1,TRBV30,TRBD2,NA,TGTGCCTGGGGCGGAGCGGGAGTTGGGTATGAGCAGTTCTTC,CAWGGAGVGYEQFF
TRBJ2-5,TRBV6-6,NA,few,TGTGCCAGCAGACTAAGCCTTCAAGAGACCCAGTACTTC,CASRLSLQETQYF
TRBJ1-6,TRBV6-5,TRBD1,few,TGTGCCAGCAGTTACTCGGGACAGGGGGCTTCACCCCTCCACTTT,CASSYSGQGASPLHF
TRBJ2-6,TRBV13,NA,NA,TGTGCCAGCAGCCGACATCCTGGGGGCTTAGGAGGGGCCAACGTCCTGACTTTC,CASSRHPGGLGGANVLTF
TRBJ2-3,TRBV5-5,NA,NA,TGTGCCAGCAGCTTGATTCGTAAGGGGCGTACGCAGTATTTT,CASSLIRKGRTQYF
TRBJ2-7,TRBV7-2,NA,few,TGTGCCAGCAACCTACGGGGGGCCAGCTCCTACGAGCAGTACTTC,CASNLRGASSYEQYF
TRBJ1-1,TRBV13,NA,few,TGTGCCAGCAGCTTCGGACGGACGAACACTGAAGCTTTCTTT,CASSFGRTNTEAFF
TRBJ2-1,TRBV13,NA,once,TGTGCCAGCAGCTTCTATAGCGGACACAATGAGCAGTTCTTC,CASSFYSGHNEQFF
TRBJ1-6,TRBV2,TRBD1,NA,TGTGCCAGCACTGGACAGGGGACTTTCGGTTCACCCCTCCACTTT,CASTGQGTFGSPLHF
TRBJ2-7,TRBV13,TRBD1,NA,TGTGCCAGCAGCTCCGGGACAGGGGCCTACGAGCAGTACTTC,CASSSGTGAYEQYF
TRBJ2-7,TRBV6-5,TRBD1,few,TGTGCCAGCAGTTACGGGGGGACAGGTTCCTACGAGCAGTACTTC,CASSYGGTGSYEQYF
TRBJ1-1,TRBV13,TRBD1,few,TGTGCCAGCAGCTTAGGAAGGGACAGGGTCCTCATGAACACTGAAGCTTTCTTT,CASSLGRDRVLMNTEAFF
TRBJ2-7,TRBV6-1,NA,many,TGTGCCAGCAGCTTCGACGGATTACCCTACGAGCAGTACTTC,CASSFDGLPYEQYF
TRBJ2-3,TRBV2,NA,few,TGTGCCAGCCTACCAGAGGGATGGGGGATTACAGATACGCAGTATTTT,CASLPEGWGITDTQYF
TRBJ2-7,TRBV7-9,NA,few,TGTGCCAGCAGCTCGAATACTTTATACGAGCAGTACTTC,CASSSNTLYEQYF
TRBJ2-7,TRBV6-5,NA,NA,TGTGCCAGCAGTTACTCTGGACCGAGAAACGAGCAGTACTTC,CASSYSGPRNEQYF
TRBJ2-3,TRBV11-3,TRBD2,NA,TGTGCCAGCAGCCCCTGGACTAGCGGGGGGGTTGATACGCAGTATTTT,CASSPWTSGGVDTQYF
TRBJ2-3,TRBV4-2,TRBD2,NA,TGTGCCAGCAGCGCGACTAGCGGGAGAAGGTCAGATACGCAGTATTTT,CASSATSGRRSDTQYF
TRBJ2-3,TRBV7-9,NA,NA,TGTGCCAGCAGCTTAGACGACAGATTCTTGGCAGATACGCAGTATTTT,CASSLDDRFLADTQYF
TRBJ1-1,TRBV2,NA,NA,TGTGCCAGCAGTATGGGGCCGGGGAACACTGAAGCTTTCTTT,CASSMGPGNTEAFF
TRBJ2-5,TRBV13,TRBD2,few,TGTGCCAGCAGCCCCGGACTAGCGCAAGAGACCCAGTACTTC,CASSPGLAQETQYF
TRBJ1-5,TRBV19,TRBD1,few,TGTGCCAGTAGTCGCGGGACAGCCCATCAGCCCCAGCATTTT,CASSRGTAHQPQHF
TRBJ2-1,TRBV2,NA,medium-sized,TGTGCCAGCAGCAAGGGGGATTCCTACAGTGAGCAGTTCTTC,CASSKGDSYSEQFF
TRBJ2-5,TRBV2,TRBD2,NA,TGTGCCAGCAGTCCGGGACTAGCGGGGGTTGGACAAGAGACCCAGTACTTC,CASSPGLAGVGQETQYF
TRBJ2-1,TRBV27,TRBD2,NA,TGTGCCAGCAGTTCCCCTAGCGGCCTAACCTACAATGAGCAGTTCTTC,CASSSPSGLTYNEQFF
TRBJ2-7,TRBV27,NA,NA,NA,CASSFGPGGYEQYF
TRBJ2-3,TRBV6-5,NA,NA,TGTGCCAGCAGTTACGAGGGCAATACGCAGTATTTT,CASSYEGNTQYF
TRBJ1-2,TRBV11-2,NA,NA,TGTGCCAGCAGCTCCGCCCAGGGGAAGAGGGGCTACACCTTC,CASSSAQGKRGYTF
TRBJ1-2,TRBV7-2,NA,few,TGTGCCAGCAGCCCCCGGACAGCTAACTATGGCTACACCTTC,CASSPRTANYGYTF
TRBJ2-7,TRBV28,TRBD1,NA,TGTGCCAGCACCCCGGGACAGACCTACGAGCAGTACTTC,CASTPGQTYEQYF
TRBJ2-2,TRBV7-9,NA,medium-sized,TGTGCCAGCAGCCCTGGACTGTCGATCACCGGGGAGCTGTTTTTT,CASSPGLSITGELFF
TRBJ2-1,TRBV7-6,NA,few,TGTGCCAGCAGCTCAGATTTGGGCAGCGCTGATGAGCAGTTCTTC,CASSSDLGSADEQFF
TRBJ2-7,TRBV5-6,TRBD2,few,TGTGCCAGCAGCTCGGGGGGCTACGAGCAGTACTTC,CASSSGGYEQYF
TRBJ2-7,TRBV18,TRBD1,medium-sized,TGTGCCAGCTCACCGACAGGGGAGCCGGTCTACGAGCAGTACTTC,CASSPTGEPVYEQYF
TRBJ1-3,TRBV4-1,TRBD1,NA,TGCGCCAGCAGCCTATACAGGGGAACTGGAAACACCATATATTTT,CASSLYRGTGNTIYF
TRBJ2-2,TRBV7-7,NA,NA,TGTGCCAGCAGCTTAGACAGGTCCGCCGGGGAGCTGTTTTTT,CASSLDRSAGELFF